Below, 10 T cell receptor beta chains from the same sample are listed, as sequenced in a study of identical twins (dated by TCRdb to about 2016). Library preparation employed 5' RACE. Sequencing was performed on an Illumina HiSeq 2000. Through fastp at Q25 and MiXCR, TCRdb rebuilt clones from the public reads, retaining in-frame beta chains. Merged by CDR3 protein, the rows form single entries marked with the most common genes and DNA. In all, the sample holds 1.5 million to 2 million distinct CDR3 sequences, and around 29% of those were seen once. Approximately 0.25% of the sample comes from the top ten. Sequencing was done on a sample of cord blood. The receptors originated from a newborn girl in good health.

The chain recombines TRBV2 with TRBJ1-5, with unresolved D. Trimming took off 7 bases at V and 4 bases at J, with 14 bases between the two ends. The CDR3 sequence is 14 residues long. Germline assignment: CDR1 SNHLY and CDR2 FYNNEI. The CDR3 DNA follows: TGTGCCAGCAAAGGAGACCACCTTAATCAGCCCCAGCATTTT. Protein sequence: CASKGDHLNQPQHF. Together with reference TRBV2 and TRBJ1-5, the CDR3 gives the full variable domain: EPEVTQTPSHQVTQMGQEVILRCVPISNHLYFYWYRQILGQKVEFLVSFYNNEISEKSEIFDDQFSVERPDGSNFTLKIRSTKLEDSAMYFCASKGDHLNQPQHFGDGTRLSIL.

The chain carries TRBV14 and TRBJ2-4, with D possibly matching TRBD1 (7 bases). The CDR3 spans 19 residues. CDR1 and CDR2 from the germline V gene are SGHDN and FVKESK. Trimming stripped 3 bases from V and 3 bases from J, with 24 bases between. The CDR3: CASSQDRRGVPRGKNIQYF. CDR3 in DNA: TGTGCCAGCAGCCAGGACAGGAGGGGTGTGCCTCGAGGCAAAAACATTCAGTACTTC.

With respect to this clonotype: A junction end diverges from the germline sequence, so it may reflect a read error. The chain uses TRBV3-1 and TRBJ1-1, with D perhaps matching TRBD1 (5 bases). CDR1 is LGHDT and CDR2 is YNNKEL in the germline V gene (reference sequence). The CDR3 spans 16 residues. Here the CDR3 DNA reads TGTGCCAGCAGCCAAGATCTTACGGGGGTCAACACTGAAGTTTTCTTT. It codes for CASSQDLTGVNTEVFF.

This clonotype was counted only a few times. The rearrangement uses TRBV20-1 and TRBJ2-7; a weak D match, TRBD1 (6 bases). Germline V gene sequence: CDR1 DFQATT, CDR2 SNEGSKA (reference sequence). The CDR3 is 12 amino acids. V shed 6 bases and J shed 4 bases, with 13 bases lying between them. The CDR3, as DNA: TGCAGTGCGAACAGGGTTGCATACGAGCAGTACTTC. Its protein is CSANRVAYEQYF.

Ten or more counts support this clonotype. The chain joins TRBV6-5 to TRBJ1-5; D not certain. The CDR3 is made up of 11 amino acids. Germline lookup yields CDR1 MNHEY and CDR2 SVGAGI. V lost 11 bases to trimming and J lost 13 bases, with 18 bases between them. CDR3 loop: CAGPRAGSQHF. The CDR3 bases are TGTGCCGGGCCTCGCGCGGGCTCTCAGCATTTT.

V and J are TRBV6-1 and TRBJ1-2; 7 nucleotides match TRBD1. The length of the CDR3 is 16 residues. Germline V gene sequence: CDR1 MNHNS, CDR2 SASEGT. Germline trimming cut 4 bases from V and 7 bases from J; bases unmatched to any gene: 15. CDR3 protein: CASSVRTGGTALGYTF. For the CDR3, the DNA is TGTGCCAGCAGTGTTCGGACCGGCGGGACAGCTCTTGGCTACACCTTC.

This clonotype was detected ten times or more. The chain combines TRBV5-1 with TRBJ2-4; 8 nucleotides line up with TRBD2. The DNA end is a closer match to TRBJ2-7, so the J assignment may be wrong. The CDR3 runs 15 residues. From germline, CDR1 is SGHRS and CDR2 YFSETQ. CDR3 sequence reads: CASSLEVAGIYEQYF. The CDR3 bases are TGCGCCAGCAGCTTGGAGGTAGCGGGGATCTACGAGCAGTACTTC.

The rearrangement joins TRBV5-1 to TRBJ2-7; 14 nucleotides agree with TRBD2. The V gene's germline CDR1 is SGHRS and CDR2 YFSETQ. This CDR3 is built from 15 residues. J gave up 7 bases and V 3 bases, and 6 bases lay outside the gene matches. In DNA form, the CDR3 reads TGCGCCAGCAGCTCGGGACTAGCGGGAGCCGAGGAGCAGTACTTC. This gives the protein CASSSGLAGAEEQYF. Full variable domain (missing parts from reference TRBV5-1 and TRBJ2-7): KAGVTQTPRYLIKTRGQQVTLSCSPISGHRSVSWYQQTPGQGLQFLFEYFSETQRNKGNFPGRFSGRQFSNSRSEMNVSTLELGDSALYLCASSSGLAGAEEQYFGPGTRLTVT.

The V call is TRBV7-2, the J call TRBJ2-1; 11 nucleotides match TRBD2. The CDR3 covers 15 residues. The J segment lost 7 bases and the V segment lost 2 bases, leaving 4 bases of the junction unmatched. Germline values: CDR1 SGHTA, CDR2 FQGNSA. CDR3: CASSLIAGGRNEQFF. The CDR3 DNA is TGTGCCAGCAGCTTAATAGCGGGAGGGCGTAATGAGCAGTTCTTC. The whole variable domain, filled in from reference TRBV7-2 and TRBJ2-1, reads GAGVSQSPSNKVTEKGKDVELRCDPISGHTALYWYRQSLGQGLEFLIYFQGNSAPDKSGLPSDRFSAERTGGSVSTLTIQRTQQEDSAVYLCASSLIAGGRNEQFFGPGTRLTVL.

This clonotype was seen a few times. V and J are TRBV11-2 and TRBJ2-1; 9 bases align to TRBD2. Trimming removed 4 bases from V and 4 bases from J; junction bases left unmatched: 8. Germline V gene sequence: CDR1 SGHAT, CDR2 FQNNGV. The CDR3 spans 16 residues. CDR3 DNA: TGTGCCAGCAGCTCAATTAGCGGGGGACAGTACAATGAGCAGTTCTTC. It encodes CASSSISGGQYNEQFF.